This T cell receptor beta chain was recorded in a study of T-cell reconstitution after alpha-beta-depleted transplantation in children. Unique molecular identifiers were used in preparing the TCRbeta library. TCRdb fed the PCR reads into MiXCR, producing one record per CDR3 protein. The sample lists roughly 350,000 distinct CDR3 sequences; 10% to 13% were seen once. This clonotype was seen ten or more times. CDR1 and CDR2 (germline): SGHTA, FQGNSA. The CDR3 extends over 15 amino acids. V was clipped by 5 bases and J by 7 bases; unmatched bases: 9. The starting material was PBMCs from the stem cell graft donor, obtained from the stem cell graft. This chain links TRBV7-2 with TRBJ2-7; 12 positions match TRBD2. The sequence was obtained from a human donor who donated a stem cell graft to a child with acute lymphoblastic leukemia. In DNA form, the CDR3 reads TGTGCCAGCAGCCCGAGACTAGCGGGAGTAGGTGAGCAGTACTTC. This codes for CASSPRLAGVGEQYF.